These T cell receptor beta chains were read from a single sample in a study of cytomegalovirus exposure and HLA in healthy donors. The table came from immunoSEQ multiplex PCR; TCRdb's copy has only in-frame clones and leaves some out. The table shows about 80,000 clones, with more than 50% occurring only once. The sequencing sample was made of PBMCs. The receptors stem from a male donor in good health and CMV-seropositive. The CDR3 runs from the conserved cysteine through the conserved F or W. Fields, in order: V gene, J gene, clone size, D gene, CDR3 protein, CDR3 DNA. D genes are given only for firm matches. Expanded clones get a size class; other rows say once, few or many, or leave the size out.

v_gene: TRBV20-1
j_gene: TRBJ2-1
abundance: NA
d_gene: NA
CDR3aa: CSADSDNEQFF
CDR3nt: TGCAGTGCAGACTCCGACAATGAGCAGTTCTTC

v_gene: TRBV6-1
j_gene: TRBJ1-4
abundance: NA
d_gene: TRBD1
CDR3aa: CASSGEVYRGRGDEKLFF
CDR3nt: TGTGCCAGCAGTGGAGAGGTCTACAGGGGGAGGGGGGATGAAAAACTGTTTTTT

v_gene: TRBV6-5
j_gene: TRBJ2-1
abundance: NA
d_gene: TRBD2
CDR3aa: CASSYLGTSGDNEQFF
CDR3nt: TGTGCCAGCAGTTACCTCGGGACTAGCGGGGACAATGAGCAGTTCTTC

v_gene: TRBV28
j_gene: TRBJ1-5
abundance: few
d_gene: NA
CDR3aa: CASSSQGNQPQHF
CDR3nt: TGTGCCAGCAGTTCTCAGGGCAATCAGCCCCAGCATTTT

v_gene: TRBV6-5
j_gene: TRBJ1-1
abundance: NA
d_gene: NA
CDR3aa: CASSVTGRTEAFF
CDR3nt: TGTGCCAGCAGTGTAACAGGGCGGACTGAAGCTTTCTTT

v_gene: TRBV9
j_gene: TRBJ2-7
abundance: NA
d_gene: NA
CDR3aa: CASSPWDTPYEQYF
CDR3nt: TGTGCCAGCAGCCCCTGGGACACTCCCTACGAGCAGTACTTC

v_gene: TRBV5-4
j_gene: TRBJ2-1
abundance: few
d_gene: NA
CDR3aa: CASSPGLPNEQFF
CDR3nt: TGTGCCAGCAGCCCGGGACTCCCCAATGAGCAGTTCTTC

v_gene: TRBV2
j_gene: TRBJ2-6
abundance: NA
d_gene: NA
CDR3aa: CARKRSGANVLTF
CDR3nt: TGTGCCAGGAAGCGCTCTGGGGCCAACGTCCTGACTTTC

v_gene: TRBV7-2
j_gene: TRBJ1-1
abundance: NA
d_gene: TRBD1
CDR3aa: CASIEGAAEAFF
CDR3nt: TGTGCCAGCATCGAGGGGGCGGCTGAAGCTTTCTTT

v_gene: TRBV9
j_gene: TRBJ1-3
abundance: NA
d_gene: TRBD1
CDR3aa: CASSGQGFSGNTIYF
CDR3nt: TGTGCCAGCAGCGGACAGGGTTTCTCTGGAAACACCATATATTTT

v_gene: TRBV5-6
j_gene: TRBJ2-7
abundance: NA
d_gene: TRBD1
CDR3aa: CASSGDDRGNEQYF
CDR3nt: TGTGCCAGCAGCGGGGACGACAGGGGCAACGAGCAGTACTTC

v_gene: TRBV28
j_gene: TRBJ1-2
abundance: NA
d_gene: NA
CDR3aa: CASSGAGNGYGYTF
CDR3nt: TGTGCCAGCAGTGGGGCGGGGAACGGCTATGGCTACACCTTC

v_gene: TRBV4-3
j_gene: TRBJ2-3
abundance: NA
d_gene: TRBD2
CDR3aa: CASSQAQHSGLSTDTQYF
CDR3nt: TGCGCCAGCAGCCAAGCCCAGCATAGCGGGCTTAGCACAGATACGCAGTATTTT